This TCR beta chain was observed in a study of blood T cell repertoires in COVID-19. The wider study: The cDNA or gDNA used as material had been derived from T cells, B-cell-depleted T cells, or PBMCs.

This CDR3 is 16 amino acids long. The junction had 6 bases not matched to a gene; V was cut back by 0 bases and J by 2 bases. Germline V gene lookup returns CDR1 SGHRS and CDR2 YFSETQ. Method: immunoSEQ multiplex PCR; TCRdb's copy keeps in-frame clones and lacks some. The table lists around 260,000 clones, roughly nine tenths of them singletons. The sequencing sample was made of peripheral blood. The TCR was taken from a woman aged 25 to 39 with COVID-19, enrolled during active disease. V is TRBV5-1 and J is TRBJ2-7, with TRBD1 matching over 9 bases. The CDR3 here is CASSLGGTGRAYEQYF. The CDR3 DNA is TGCGCCAGCAGCTTGGGGGGGACAGGGAGAGCCTACGAGCAGTACTTC.